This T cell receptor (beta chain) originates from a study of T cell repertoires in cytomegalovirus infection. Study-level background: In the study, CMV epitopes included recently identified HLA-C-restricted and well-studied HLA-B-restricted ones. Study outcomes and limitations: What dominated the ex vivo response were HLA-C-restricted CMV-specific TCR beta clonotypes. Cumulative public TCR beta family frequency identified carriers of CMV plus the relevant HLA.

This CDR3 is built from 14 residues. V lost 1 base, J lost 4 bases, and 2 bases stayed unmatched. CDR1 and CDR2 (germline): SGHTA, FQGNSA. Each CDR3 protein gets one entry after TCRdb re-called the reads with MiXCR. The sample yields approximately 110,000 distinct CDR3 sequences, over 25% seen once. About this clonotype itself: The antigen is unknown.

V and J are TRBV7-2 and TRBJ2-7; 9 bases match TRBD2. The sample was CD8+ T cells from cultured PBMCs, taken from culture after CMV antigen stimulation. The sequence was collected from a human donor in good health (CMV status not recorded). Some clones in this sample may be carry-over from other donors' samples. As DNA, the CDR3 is TGTGCCAGCAGCTTAGTAGCGGGGGTTTACGAGCAGTACTTC. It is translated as CASSLVAGVYEQYF.